This T cell receptor beta chain was recorded in a study of read filtering for tumor transcriptome and immune sequencing (dated by TCRdb to 2018 to 2021). Broadly, across the study: The cohort consisted of roughly 16 male and approximately 15 female patients, with a mean age of approximately 66 years and an age range of about 40 to 85. As a main aim, a read-filtering strategy for immune repertoire data was addressed, with the specific question being whether clonotypes supported by a single read should be removed. Per sample, about 3.5 to 11 million TCR-region mapped reads were obtained with IR-seq, compared with only roughly 85 to 1273 with RNA-seq. The study compared TCR repertoires from targeted immune repertoire sequencing and bulk whole-transcriptome sequencing run on the same bone marrow samples. After DNase treatment, whole-transcriptome libraries were prepared using the TruSeq RNA Access Library Prep Kit. By revised international staging, 8 or 9 patients were R-ISS I, some 17 were R-ISS II and 6 or 7 were R-ISS III.

TCR libraries were built from 300 to 450 ng RNA with the Immunoverse kit, using molecular barcoded adaptors covering alpha/delta and beta/gamma chains. TCR library preparation was performed with the same RNA that was used for transcriptome sequencing. TCR libraries were sequenced on an Illumina HiSeq 4000 with 2 x 150 cycles. On the authors' methods: TCR reads were aligned to human V, D, J and C references and assembled into CDR3 clonotypes with MiXCR, including quality filtering and error correction. The tcR package in R was used to analyze clonotype counts and gene usage diversity. For inspection of raw mapping reads, RNA-seq reads were mapped by STAR aligner version 2.5.3a onto GRCh37 of the human genome. To test how sequencing depth affected the clonotypes detected, IR-seq fastq files were randomly downsampled with Seqtk 1.3. TCRdb passed the public sequencing reads through fastp at Q25 and MiXCR, retaining productive beta sequences. Each entry is one CDR3 protein sequence, shown with its most common DNA and genes. For this entry, the V and J calls and clone size follow TCRdb and not the study's own pipeline. A total of around 30,000 distinct CDR3 sequences appear in this sample, around 20% of them only once. Under 20% of the sample rests with the top ten.

In its sample, this clonotype was seen a few times. It has no known antigen specificity. This could be a read error, since a much larger clone is one nucleotide away. Overall study results and their limits: When single-read clonotypes were removed, the proportions of shared clonotypes in IR-seq and RNA-seq correlated more strongly. In IR-seq, single-read clonotypes were approximately 80% of clonotypes but 3% to 4% of total reads; in RNA-seq they were about 75% of clonotypes and 35% to 45% of reads. Rather than purified T cells, the sorted CD138-negative fraction was a mixed bone marrow immune population. Clonotypes were captured by IR-seq at much higher depth and more reliably than by RNA-seq, and smaller IR-seq throughput was sufficient for identification of most shared clonotypes.

Each patient had bone marrow sampled at the time of active disease. Bone marrow mononuclear cells were isolated by Ficoll-Hypaque density gradient centrifugation. Myeloma plasma cells were removed and CD138-negative cells were obtained by negative selection following labeling with CD138 magnetic microbeads on a MACS separator. Flow cytometry on an Attune NxT with CD138 antibodies was used to check the purity of the isolated cells. TRIzol reagent was used to extract total RNA, which was then quantified with a NanoDrop spectrophotometer. Paired RNA-seq and IR-seq were performed on each patient's CD138-negative bone marrow sample. The CDR3, cysteine through phenylalanine, is 8 amino acids long. The retained sequence is limited to the CDR3, 24 bases, with the frame set at the first base. CDR1 and CDR2 are read off the germline V gene as KGHDR and SFDVKD.

The chain joins TRBV24-1 to TRBJ1-1; the D gene is not confidently resolved. Source material: a population of CD138-negative cells sorted from bone marrow. This specimen's cell subset or site label, per the study, means: bone marrow mononuclear cells depleted of CD138+ plasma/myeloma cells by negative magnetic selection. This receptor was obtained from a donor over 35 with multiple myeloma. The nucleotide sequence reads as follows: TGTGCCACCAGTGAAACTCTCTTT. Protein translation: CATSETLF.